These 5 T cell receptor beta chains came from one sample sequenced in a study of sequential checkpoint blockade in melanoma. The method was immunoSEQ multiplex PCR; TCRdb's version includes in-frame clones alone and lacks a portion of them. The sample includes roughly 5,000 clones, around three quarters of them seen just once. The treatment here: randomized to nivolumab then ipilimumab (arm A) or the reverse (arm B). Specimen: CD8+ T cells sorted from blood (inferred from file names), collected from a patient given nivolumab and ipilimumab in sequence. These receptors were obtained from a human patient with melanoma. Some clones in this sample may be carry-over from other donors' samples.

The rearrangement joins TRBV7-9 to TRBJ2-1, with 7 bases aligning to TRBD1. The CDR3 is 13 residues long. With V trimmed by 4 bases and J by 12 bases, 9 bases remained unmatched. Germline values: CDR1 SEHNR, CDR2 FQNEAQ (reference sequence). The CDR3, as DNA: TGTGCCAGCAGCTCCGTCCGACAGGGTGGGCAGTTCTTC. This translates into CASSSVRQGGQFF.

This clone appeared a few times. The chain employs TRBV7-9 and TRBJ1-1; maybe TRBD1 (6 bases). V lost 5 bases and J lost 0, with 13 bases in between. The germline V gene encodes CDR1 SEHNR and CDR2 FQNEAQ (reference sequence). CDR3 size: 15 residues. CDR3 DNA sequence: TGTGCCAGCAGCATCTGGGGGCACATGAACACTGAAGCTTTCTTT. It yields the protein CASSIWGHMNTEAFF. Full variable domain (rest looked up from reference TRBV7-9 and TRBJ1-1): DTGVSQNPRHKITKRGQNVTFRCDPISEHNRLYWYRQTLGQGPEFLTYFQNEAQLEKSRLLSDRFSAERPKGSFSTLEIQRTEQGDSAMYLCASSIWGHMNTEAFFGQGTRLTVV.

This sequence joins TRBV7-8 and TRBJ2-1; TRBD1 agrees at 8 bases. The CDR3 covers 15 residues. V lost 3 bases and J lost 6; bases outside the gene matches: 7. Germline loops: CDR1 SGHVS, CDR2 FQNEAQ. The CDR3 spells CASSLSGGEGNEQFF. CDR3 nucleotides: TGTGCCAGCAGCTTGTCAGGGGGCGAGGGCAATGAGCAGTTCTTC.

The chain couples TRBV4-2 to TRBJ1-1, with D hard to call. The CDR3 is 16 residues long. V was shortened by 2 bases and J by 3 bases, with 16 bases between the two germline ends. Germline values: CDR1 LGHNA, CDR2 YNFKEQ. CDR3 in amino acids: CASSQHREYSHTEAFF. The CDR3 DNA is TGTGCCAGCAGCCAACACAGAGAATACAGTCACACTGAAGCTTTCTTT.

This sequence joins TRBV5-6 and TRBJ2-7; TRBD2 matches at 10 bases. Germline CDR1 SGHDT, CDR2 YYEEEE. The CDR3 has 17 residues. The J segment lost 1 base and the V segment lost 1 base, leaving 8 bases of the junction unmatched. This chain's CDR3 is CASSLFSGGARSYEQYF. The CDR3 region has the DNA TGTGCCAGCAGCTTGTTCAGCGGGGGGGCCCGTTCCTACGAGCAGTACTTC.